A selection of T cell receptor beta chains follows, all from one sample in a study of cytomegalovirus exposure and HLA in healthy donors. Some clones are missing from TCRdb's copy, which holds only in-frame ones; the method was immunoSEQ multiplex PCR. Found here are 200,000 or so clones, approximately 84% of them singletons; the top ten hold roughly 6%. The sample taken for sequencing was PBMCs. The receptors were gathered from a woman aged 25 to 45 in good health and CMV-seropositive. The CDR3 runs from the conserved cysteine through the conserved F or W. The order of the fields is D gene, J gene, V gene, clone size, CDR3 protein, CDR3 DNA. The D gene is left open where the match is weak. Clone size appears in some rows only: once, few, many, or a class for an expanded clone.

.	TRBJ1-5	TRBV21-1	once	CASSKGRASGQGTSNQPQHF	TGTGCCAGCAGCAAAGGACGGGCAAGTGGACAGGGAACTAGCAATCAGCCCCAGCATTTT
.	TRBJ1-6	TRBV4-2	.	CASSQVGDSYNSPLHF	TGTGCCAGCAGCCAAGTAGGGGACTCCTATAATTCACCCCTCCACTTT
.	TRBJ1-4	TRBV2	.	CASSELGRFHTTNEKLFF	TGTGCCAGCAGTGAACTGGGCAGATTCCACACAACTAATGAAAAACTGTTTTTT
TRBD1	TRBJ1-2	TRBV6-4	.	CASRPGTGLGYTF	TGTGCCAGCAGACCCGGGACAGGGTTAGGCTACACCTTC
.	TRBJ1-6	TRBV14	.	CASSQYSGQKPLHF	TGTGCCAGCAGCCAATATTCCGGACAGAAACCCCTCCACTTT
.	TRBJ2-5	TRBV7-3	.	CASSLNGGIETQYF	TGTGCCAGCAGCTTAAATGGAGGGATCGAGACCCAGTACTTC
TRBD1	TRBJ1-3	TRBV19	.	CASSVAGTGVGNTIYF	TGTGCCAGTAGTGTCGCCGGGACAGGGGTTGGAAACACCATATATTTT
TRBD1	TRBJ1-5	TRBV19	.	CASRKDRVRPQHF	TGTGCCAGTAGAAAGGACAGGGTTCGGCCCCAGCATTTT
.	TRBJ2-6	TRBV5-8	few	CASSLGLDSGANVLTF	TGTGCCAGCAGCTTGGGATTAGACTCTGGGGCCAACGTCCTGACTTTC
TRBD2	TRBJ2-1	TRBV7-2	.	CASSLQGTSGYYNEQFF	TGTGCCAGCAGCCTACAGGGGACTAGCGGTTACTACAATGAGCAGTTCTTC
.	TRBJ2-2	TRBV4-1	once	CASSQAGNTGELFF	TGCGCCAGCAGCCAAGCAGGCAACACCGGGGAGCTGTTTTTT
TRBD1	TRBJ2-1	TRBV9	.	CASSQGHRGTGNEQFF	TGTGCCAGCAGCCAGGGACACAGGGGGACGGGGAATGAGCAGTTCTTC
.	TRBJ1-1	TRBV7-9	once	CASSLEIGVETEAFF	TGTGCCAGCAGCTTAGAAATAGGGGTGGAAACTGAAGCTTTCTTT
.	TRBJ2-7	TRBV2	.	CASRAFNYEQYF	TGTGCCAGCAGAGCTTTCAACTACGAGCAGTACTTC
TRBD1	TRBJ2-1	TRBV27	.	CASRGRQGGINYNEQFF	TGTGCCAGCAGGGGGCGACAGGGGGGGATAAACTACAATGAGCAGTTCTTC
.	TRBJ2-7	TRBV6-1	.	CASNVGSPYEQYF	TGTGCCAGCAATGTGGGCAGTCCCTACGAGCAGTACTTC
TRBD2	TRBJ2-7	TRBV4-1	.	CASSHSGGGEQYF	TGCGCCAGCAGCCATAGTGGCGGGGGAGAGCAGTACTTC
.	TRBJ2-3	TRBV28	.	CASSLAGITDTQYF	TGTGCCAGCAGCCTAGCCGGAATCACAGATACGCAGTATTTT
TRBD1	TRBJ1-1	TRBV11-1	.	CASRGTGGLLEAFF	TGTGCCAGCAGGGGGACAGGGGGCCTCCTTGAAGCTTTCTTT
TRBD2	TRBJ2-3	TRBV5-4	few	CASSFGTSGGVSTDTQYF	TGTGCCAGCAGCTTCGGGACTAGCGGGGGGGTTTCCACAGATACGCAGTATTTT
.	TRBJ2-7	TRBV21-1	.	CASSKERLAGSSYEQYF	TGTGCCAGCAGCAAAGAGCGACTAGCGGGGAGCTCCTACGAGCAGTACTTC
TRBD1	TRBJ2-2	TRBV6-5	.	CASTTRTGGKRELFF	TGTGCCAGCACCACAAGAACAGGGGGCAAGCGGGAGCTGTTTTTT
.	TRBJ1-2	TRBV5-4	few	CASHTLGGTGSYGYTF	TGTGCCAGCCACACTTTGGGAGGTACAGGATCCTATGGCTACACCTTC
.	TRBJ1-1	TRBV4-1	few	CASSLTAAGGTEAFF	TGCGCCAGCAGCCTCACTGCTGCAGGCGGGACTGAAGCTTTCTTT
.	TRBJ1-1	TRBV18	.	CASSTAGTSTEAFF	TGTGCCAGCTCAACCGCGGGCACGAGCACTGAAGCTTTCTTT
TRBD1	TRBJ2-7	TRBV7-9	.	CASSPGTGGEEQYF	TGTGCCAGCAGCCCCGGGACAGGGGGGGAAGAGCAGTACTTC
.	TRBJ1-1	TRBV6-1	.	CASSGVITEAFF	TGTGCCAGCAGCGGAGTCATTACTGAAGCTTTCTTT
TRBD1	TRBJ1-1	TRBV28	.	CASSDRGRGLGVNTEAFF	TGTGCCAGCAGTGACCGGGGCAGGGGGCTTGGGGTGAACACTGAAGCTTTCTTT
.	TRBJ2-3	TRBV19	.	CASSIGLPARVTDTQYF	TGTGCCAGTAGTATAGGGCTTCCCGCGAGGGTCACAGATACGCAGTATTTT
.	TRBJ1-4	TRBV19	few	CASRPTGYNEKLFF	TGTGCCAGTAGACCTACAGGGTATAATGAAAAACTGTTTTTT
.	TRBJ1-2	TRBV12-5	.	CASGARDYGYTF	TGTGCTAGTGGCGCTCGCGACTATGGCTACACCTTC
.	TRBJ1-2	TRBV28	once	CASKTGMDHGYTF	TGTGCCAGCAAAACAGGGATGGACCATGGCTACACCTTC
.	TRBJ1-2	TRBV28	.	CASSFADRTYYGYTF	TGTGCCAGCAGTTTTGCAGACAGGACTTACTATGGCTACACCTTC
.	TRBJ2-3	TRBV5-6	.	CASSFPAGPVDTQYF	TGTGCCAGCAGCTTTCCAGCGGGCCCTGTAGATACGCAGTATTTT
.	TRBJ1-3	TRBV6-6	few	CASSTWSSGNTIYF	TGTGCCAGCAGTACATGGAGCTCTGGAAACACCATATATTTT